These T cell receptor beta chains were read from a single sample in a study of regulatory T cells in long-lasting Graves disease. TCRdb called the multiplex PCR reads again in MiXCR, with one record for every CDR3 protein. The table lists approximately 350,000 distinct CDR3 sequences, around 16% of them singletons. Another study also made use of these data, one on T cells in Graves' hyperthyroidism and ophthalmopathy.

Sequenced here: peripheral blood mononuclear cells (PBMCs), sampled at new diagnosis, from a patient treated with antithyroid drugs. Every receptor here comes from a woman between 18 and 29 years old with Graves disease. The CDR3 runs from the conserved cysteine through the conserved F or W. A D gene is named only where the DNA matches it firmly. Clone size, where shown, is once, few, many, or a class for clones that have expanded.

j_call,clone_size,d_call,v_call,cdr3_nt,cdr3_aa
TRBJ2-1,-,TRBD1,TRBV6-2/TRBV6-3,TGTGCCAGCAGTCCCAATAGACAGGGACGGAATGAGCAGTTCTTC,CASSPNRQGRNEQFF
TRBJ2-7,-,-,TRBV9,TGTGCCAGCAGCGCTCACCCGGGACAAAGGGAGTACTTC,CASSAHPGQREYF
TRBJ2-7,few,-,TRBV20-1,TGCAGTGCTAGAGATTTACGAGTAGCAGGACGCTACGAGCAGTACTTC,CSARDLRVAGRYEQYF
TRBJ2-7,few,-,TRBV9,TGTGCCAGCAGCGTAGCAGAGGGGAACTACGAGCAGTACTTC,CASSVAEGNYEQYF
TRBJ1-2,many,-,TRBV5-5,TGTGCCAGCAGCCCCGAAAGAGAACGCTACACCTTC,CASSPERERYTF
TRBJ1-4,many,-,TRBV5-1,TGCGCCAGCAGCTTCTCTGGGGTAGGAGAAAAACTGTTTTTT,CASSFSGVGEKLFF
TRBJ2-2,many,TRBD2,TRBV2,TGTGCCAGCACCGCTTTCGTTAGCGGGATGACCGGGGAGCTGTTTTTT,CASTAFVSGMTGELFF
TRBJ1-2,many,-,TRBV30,TGTGCCTGGAGTGCCGCCCGGGACAAAGGCTACACCTTC,CAWSAARDKGYTF
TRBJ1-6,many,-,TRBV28,TGTGCCAGCAGTTTCCAGGGGATAGAGTCACCCCTCCACTTT,CASSFQGIESPLHF
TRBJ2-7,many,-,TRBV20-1,TGCAGTGCTAGGGCCGACGGATCCTACGAGCAGTACTTC,CSARADGSYEQYF
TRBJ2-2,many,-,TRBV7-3,TGTGCCAGCAGCTTAACCCCCCCAGCGGGGAACACCGGGGAGCTGTTTTTT,CASSLTPPAGNTGELFF
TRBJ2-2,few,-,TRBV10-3,TGTGCCATCCGGGGATCGAACACCGGGGAGCTGTTTTTT,CAIRGSNTGELFF
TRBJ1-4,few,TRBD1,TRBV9,TGTGCCAGCAGCGTGGGACAGGGAACTAATGAAAAACTGTTTTTT,CASSVGQGTNEKLFF
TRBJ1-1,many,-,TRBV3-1,TGTGCCAGCAGCCAATCCGGTAGGCCGCGAGGGAACACTGAAGCTTTCTTT,CASSQSGRPRGNTEAFF
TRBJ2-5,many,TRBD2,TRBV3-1,TGTGCCAGCAGCCAACGGGGTGCCGGGACTAGCGGGGGCCAAGAGACCCAGTACTTC,CASSQRGAGTSGGQETQYF
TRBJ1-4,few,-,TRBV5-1,TGCGCCAGCAGCTTGGGGGATCTCAGGGCTCGTGAAAAACTGTTTTTT,CASSLGDLRAREKLFF
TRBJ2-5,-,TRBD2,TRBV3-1,TGTGCCAGCAGCCTTCCCCCTCTTGGTAGCGGGATTTCCGAGACCCAGTACTTC,CASSLPPLGSGISETQYF
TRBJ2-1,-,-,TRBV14,TGTGCCAGCAGCGCAGATTTTAGCTCCTACAATGAGCAGTTCTTC,CASSADFSSYNEQFF
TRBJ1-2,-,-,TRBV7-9,TGTGCCAGCAGCTTAAGTGAAGAGGGGGGCTACACCTTC,CASSLSEEGGYTF
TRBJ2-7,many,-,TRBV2,TGTGCCAGCATTCCCGGGGCCACAGGGAAAGACGAGCAGTACTTC,CASIPGATGKDEQYF
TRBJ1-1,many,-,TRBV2,TGTGCCAGCAAAGCTGAGGACGAAGCTTTCTTT,CASKAEDEAFF
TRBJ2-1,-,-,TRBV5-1,TGCGCCAGCAGCTCGGACCGGGGCTTATTTGAGCAGTTCTTC,CASSSDRGLFEQFF
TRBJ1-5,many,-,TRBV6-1,TGTGCCAGCAGTGAATGGGGGGATCAGCCCCAGCATTTT,CASSEWGDQPQHF
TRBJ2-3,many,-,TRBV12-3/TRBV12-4,TGTGCCAGCAGTTTGCGACAGCTAACCACAGATACGCAGTATTTT,CASSLRQLTTDTQYF
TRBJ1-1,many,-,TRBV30,TGTGCCTGGAATTATGTGAACACTGAAGCTTTCTTT,CAWNYVNTEAFF
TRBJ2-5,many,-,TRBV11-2,TGTGCCAGCAGCATGGGGCGGTCGGAGACCCAGTACTTC,CASSMGRSETQYF
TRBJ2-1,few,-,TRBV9,TGTGCCAGCAGCCCCCCCGGGGGGCTTGACGGTGAGCAGTTCTTC,CASSPPGGLDGEQFF
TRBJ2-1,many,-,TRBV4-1,TGCGCCAGCAGCCAAGAAGGGGGTGAGCAGTTCTTC,CASSQEGGEQFF
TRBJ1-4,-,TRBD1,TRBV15,TGTGCCACCAGCAGAGCGATGGTCCAGGGGGGTGAAAAACTGTTTTTT,CATSRAMVQGGEKLFF
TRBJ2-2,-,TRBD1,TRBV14,TGTGCCAGCAGCCAATTAGACAGGGTCAGGACCGGGGAGCTGTTTTTT,CASSQLDRVRTGELFF
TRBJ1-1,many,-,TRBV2,TGTGCCAGCAGTGAATGGTTTGAAGCTTTCTTT,CASSEWFEAFF
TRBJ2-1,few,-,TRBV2,TGTGCCAGCAGTTTGACGAGCGGACCTGAGCAGTTCTTC,CASSLTSGPEQFF
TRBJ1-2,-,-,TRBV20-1,TGCAGTGCCCAAGGGTTACCAGGACCCTATGGCTACACCTTC,CSAQGLPGPYGYTF